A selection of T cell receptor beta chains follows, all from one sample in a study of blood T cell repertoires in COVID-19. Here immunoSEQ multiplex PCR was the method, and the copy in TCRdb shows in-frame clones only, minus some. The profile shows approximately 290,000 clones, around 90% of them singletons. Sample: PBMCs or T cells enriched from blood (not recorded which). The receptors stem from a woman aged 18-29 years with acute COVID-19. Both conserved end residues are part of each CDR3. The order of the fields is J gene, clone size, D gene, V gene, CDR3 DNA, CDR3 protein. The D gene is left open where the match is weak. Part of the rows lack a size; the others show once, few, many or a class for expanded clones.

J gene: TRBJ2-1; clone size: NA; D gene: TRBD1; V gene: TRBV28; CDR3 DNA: TGTGCCAGCAGCCAGGGACAGGTCAATGAGCAGTTCTTC; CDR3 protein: CASSQGQVNEQFF
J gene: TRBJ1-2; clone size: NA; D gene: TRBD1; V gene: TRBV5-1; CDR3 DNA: TGCGCCAGCAGCCCGGGGACAGATGCTAACTATGGCTACACCTTC; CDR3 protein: CASSPGTDANYGYTF
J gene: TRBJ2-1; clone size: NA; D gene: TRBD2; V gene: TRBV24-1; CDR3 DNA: TGTGCCACCAGTGATCCTCGTGCCAGCGGGAGCTCCTACAATGAGCAGTTCTTC; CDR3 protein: CATSDPRASGSSYNEQFF
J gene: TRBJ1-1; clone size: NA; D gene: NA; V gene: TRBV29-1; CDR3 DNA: TGCAGCGTTGAGAGGGGGGGCGCCCGCACTGAAGCTTTCTTT; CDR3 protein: CSVERGGARTEAFF
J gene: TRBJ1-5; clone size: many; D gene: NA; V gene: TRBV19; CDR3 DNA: TGTGCCAGTAGTATAGAGGCCGGGAATAGCAATCAGCCCCAGCATTTT; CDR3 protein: CASSIEAGNSNQPQHF
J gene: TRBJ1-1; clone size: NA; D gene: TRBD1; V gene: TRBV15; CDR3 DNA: TGTGCCACCAGCAGAGATTACGGACAGGGGCCCACTGAAGCTTTCTTT; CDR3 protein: CATSRDYGQGPTEAFF
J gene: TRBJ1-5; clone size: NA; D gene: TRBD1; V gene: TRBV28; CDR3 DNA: TGTGCCAGCTATACCCTGGGACAGATACCCCAGCCCCAGCATTTT; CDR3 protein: CASYTLGQIPQPQHF
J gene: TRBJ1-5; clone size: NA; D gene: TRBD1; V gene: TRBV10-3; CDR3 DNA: TGTGCCATCAGTGCGCACGGACAGGGGGTTACTATAGCGAATCAGCCCCAGCATTTT; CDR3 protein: CAISAHGQGVTIANQPQHF
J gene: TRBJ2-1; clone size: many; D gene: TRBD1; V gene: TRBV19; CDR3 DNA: TGTGCCAGTAGTAGACAGGGGGCTATCGGTGAGCAGTTCTTC; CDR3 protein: CASSRQGAIGEQFF
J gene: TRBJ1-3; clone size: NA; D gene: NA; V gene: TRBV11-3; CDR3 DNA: TGTGCCAGCAGCCAATGGCGGGGCGGAAACACCATATATTTT; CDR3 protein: CASSQWRGGNTIYF
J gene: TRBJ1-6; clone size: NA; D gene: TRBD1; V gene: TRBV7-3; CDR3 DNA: TGTGCCAGCAGCTCACAGGGGGGTGGATATAATTCACCCCTCCACTTT; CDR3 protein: CASSSQGGGYNSPLHF
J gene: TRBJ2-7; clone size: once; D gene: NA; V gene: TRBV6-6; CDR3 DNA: TGTGCCAGCAGCATCACAACCTACGAGCAGTACTTC; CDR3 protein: CASSITTYEQYF
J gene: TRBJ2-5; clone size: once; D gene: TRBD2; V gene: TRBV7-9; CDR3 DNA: TGTGCCAGCAGCGCACTAGCGGCCACCCTTGGGACCCAGTACTTC; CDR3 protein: CASSALAATLGTQYF
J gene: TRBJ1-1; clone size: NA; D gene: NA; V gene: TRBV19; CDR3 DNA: TGTGCCAGTAGTATAGATCTGGTCCGGGCTGAAGCTTTCTTT; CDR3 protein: CASSIDLVRAEAFF
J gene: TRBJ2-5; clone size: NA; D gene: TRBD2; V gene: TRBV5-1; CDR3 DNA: TGCGCCAGCAGCCTCCTAGCGGGAGGCCTCTCAGAGGAGACCCAGTACTTC; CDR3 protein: CASSLLAGGLSEETQYF
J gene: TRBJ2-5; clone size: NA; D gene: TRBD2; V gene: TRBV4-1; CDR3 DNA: TGCGCCAGCAGCCAAGATTCTGGGGGGACTAGGGATCAAGAGACCCAGTACTTC; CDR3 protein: CASSQDSGGTRDQETQYF
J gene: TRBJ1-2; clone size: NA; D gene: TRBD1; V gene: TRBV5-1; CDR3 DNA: TGCGCCAGCAGCCCCGACAGGGCCTATGGCTACACCTTC; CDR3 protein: CASSPDRAYGYTF
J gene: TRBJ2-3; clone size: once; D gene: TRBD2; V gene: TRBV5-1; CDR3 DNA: TGCGCCAGCAGCGCCGGACTAGCGGGAGGTAACACAGATACGCAGTATTTT; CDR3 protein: CASSAGLAGGNTDTQYF
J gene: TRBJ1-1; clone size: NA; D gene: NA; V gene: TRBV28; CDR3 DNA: TGTGCCAGCAGTTTCGGAGGGACTGAAGCTTTCTTT; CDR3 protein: CASSFGGTEAFF
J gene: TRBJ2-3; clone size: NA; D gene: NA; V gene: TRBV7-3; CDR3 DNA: TGTGCCAGCAGCTTAAACGGCGGAGATACGCAGTATTTT; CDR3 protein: CASSLNGGDTQYF
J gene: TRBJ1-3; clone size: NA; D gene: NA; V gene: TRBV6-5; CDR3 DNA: TGTGCCAGCAGCCTGGGAGGGAGCTCTGGAAACACCATATATTTT; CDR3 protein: CASSLGGSSGNTIYF
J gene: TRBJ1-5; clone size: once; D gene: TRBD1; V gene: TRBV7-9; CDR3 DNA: TGTGCCAGCAGCTTAGAGGGGGCAAGCAATCAGCCCCAGCATTTT; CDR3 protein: CASSLEGASNQPQHF
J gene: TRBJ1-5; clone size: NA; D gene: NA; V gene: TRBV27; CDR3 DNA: TGTGCCAGCACCCCAGAGGGTAAGAACCAGCCCCAGCATTTT; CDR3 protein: CASTPEGKNQPQHF
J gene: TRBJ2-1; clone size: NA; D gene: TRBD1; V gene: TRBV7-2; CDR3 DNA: TGTGCCAGCAGCCGGGACAGCTCCTACAATGAGCAGTTCTTC; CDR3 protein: CASSRDSSYNEQFF
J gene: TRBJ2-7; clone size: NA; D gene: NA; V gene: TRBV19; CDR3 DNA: TGTGCCACTCGGCCACGACGGAGCTCCTACGAGCAGTACTTC; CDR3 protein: CATRPRRSSYEQYF
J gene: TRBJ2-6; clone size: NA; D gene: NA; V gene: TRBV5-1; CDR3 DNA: TGCGCCAGCAGCTTGACTAGTGCGGACGGGGCCAACGTCCTGACTTTC; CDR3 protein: CASSLTSADGANVLTF
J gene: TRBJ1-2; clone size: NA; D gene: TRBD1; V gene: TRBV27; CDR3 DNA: TGTGCCAGCACAGGGGGCTCGGACTATGGCTACACCTTC; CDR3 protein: CASTGGSDYGYTF
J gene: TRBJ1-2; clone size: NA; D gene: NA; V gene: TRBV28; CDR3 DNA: TGTGCCAGTACAGTGGACGGACTCTATGGCTACACCTTC; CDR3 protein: CASTVDGLYGYTF
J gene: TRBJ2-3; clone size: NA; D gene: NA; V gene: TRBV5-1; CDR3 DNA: TGCGCCAGCAGCCTGTTGCCAGGGAGCACAGATACGCAGTATTTT; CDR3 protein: CASSLLPGSTDTQYF
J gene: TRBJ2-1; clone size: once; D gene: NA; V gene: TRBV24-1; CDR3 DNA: TGTGCCACCAGCCCCCCCGGGACTCTTAGCTCCTACAATGAGCAGTTCTTC; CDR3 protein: CATSPPGTLSSYNEQFF
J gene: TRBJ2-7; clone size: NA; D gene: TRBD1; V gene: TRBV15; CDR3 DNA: TGTGCCACCAGCAGATCCAGGGGGCCCGAGCAGTACTTC; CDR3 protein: CATSRSRGPEQYF
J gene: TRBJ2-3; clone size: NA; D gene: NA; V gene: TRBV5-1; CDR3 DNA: TGCGCCAGCCGCCGGGGTGTAGGGAACACAGATACGCAGTATTTT; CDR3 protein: CASRRGVGNTDTQYF
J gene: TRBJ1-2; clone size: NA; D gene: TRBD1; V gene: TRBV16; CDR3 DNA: TGTGCCAGCAGCCAATCCCGGGCCCTGACAGGGGATGGCTACACCTTC; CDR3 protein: CASSQSRALTGDGYTF
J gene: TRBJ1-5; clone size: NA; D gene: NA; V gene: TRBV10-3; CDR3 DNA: TGTGCCATCAGTGAGGGCCCCCCGCTCCAGCCCCAGCATTTT; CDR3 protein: CAISEGPPLQPQHF
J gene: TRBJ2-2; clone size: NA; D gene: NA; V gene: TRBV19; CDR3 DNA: TGTGCCAGTAGTATTTACACCCGGGAGCTGTTTTTT; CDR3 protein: CASSIYTRELFF
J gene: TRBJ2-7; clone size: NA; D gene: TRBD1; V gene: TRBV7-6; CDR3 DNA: TGTGCCAGCAGCTGGGACAGGGCTGGAGAGCAGTACTTC; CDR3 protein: CASSWDRAGEQYF